The table lists the clone carrying this TCR beta chain with many counts. The data derive from a study of blood T cell repertoires in COVID-19. Per the authors' pipeline: Amplifying reference gene primers gave estimates of nucleated cell counts. Sequenced by immunoSEQ multiplex PCR; TCRdb stores in-frame clones only, minus some. The V and J calls and clone size are taken from that table; D and trimming were inferred from the DNA. This sample yields 200,000 to 250,000 clones, of which 65% to 90% are seen a single time; around 5.5% belongs to the top ten. V was cut by 0 bases and J by 7 bases, with 16 bases left in between. The V gene's germline CDR1 is LGHNA and CDR2 YSLEER. The length of the CDR3 is 17 residues.

This TCR came from a man aged 45 to 65 with COVID-19, enrolled during active disease. Material: peripheral blood. This rearrangement joins TRBV4-3 to TRBJ2-6, with D perhaps matching TRBD2 (5 bases). Here the CDR3 reads CASSQESGRLGANVLTF. For the CDR3, the DNA is TGCGCCAGCAGCCAAGAGAGCGGCAGACTTGGCGCCAACGTCCTGACTTTC.